The 17 T cell receptor beta chains below come from one sample, sequenced in a study of control samples from healthy donors and cancer patients. Generated by immunoSEQ multiplex PCR, the TCRdb table keeps only in-frame clones and is missing some. The table shows more than 110,000 clones, with approximately 86% occurring only once. The sequenced material came from blood. All receptors come from a woman in her twenties or thirties in good health.

The chain combines TRBV30 with TRBJ1-3, with TRBD1 matching over 11 bases. The CDR3 has 13 amino acids. V shed 2 bases, J shed 8 bases, and the junction held 2 bases outside the gene matches. CDR1 and CDR2 from the germline V gene are GTSNPN and SVGIG (reference sequence). The CDR3 loop is CAWSRDRGDTIYF. The CDR3 bases are TGTGCCTGGAGTCGGGACAGGGGGGACACCATATATTTT.

J is TRBJ1-2 and V is TRBV6-5; tentatively, D is TRBD1 (6 bases). In germline, CDR1 is MNHEY, CDR2 SVGAGI. V lost 6 bases and J 4 bases, leaving 18 bases between the germline ends. This CDR3 spans 15 amino acids. As DNA, the CDR3 is TGTGCCAGCAGCCCCCGCGGGGGCGGGACCTATGGCTACACCTTC. Its translation is CASSPRGGGTYGYTF.

The chain couples TRBV5-5 to TRBJ2-7; D may be TRBD2 (5 bases). The CDR3 runs 14 residues. Germline V gives CDR1 SGHKS, CDR2 YYEKEE (reference sequence). V was clipped by 4 bases and J by 1 base, with 12 bases between them. The CDR3 sequence is CASSARGMSYEQYF. The CDR3 coding sequence is TGTGCCAGCAGCGCCCGGGGAATGTCCTACGAGCAGTACTTC.

The CDR3 DNA is TGTGCCAGCAGCTTGAGGACTAGCGGGAGACGGGAGACCCAGTACTTC. Translating it yields CASSLRTSGRRETQYF. V and J are TRBV3-1 (or the pseudogene TRBV3-2) and TRBJ2-5, with TRBD2 matching 13 bases. V lost 5 bases and J lost 5; bases outside the gene matches: 8. The length of the CDR3 is 16 residues. Germline loops: CDR1 LGHDT, CDR2 YNNKEL (reference sequence).

V is TRBV4-2 and J is TRBJ2-3; no clear D. Between the trimmed V and J ends, which lost 4 bases and 1 base, there was a span of 6 bases. Looked up from germline, CDR1 is LGHNA and CDR2 is YNFKEQ. This CDR3 has 13 residues. This CDR3 reads CASSLQRTDTQYF. The CDR3 DNA sequence: TGTGCCAGCAGCCTCCAGCGCACAGATACGCAGTATTTT.

The J gene is TRBJ2-2, the V gene TRBV5-1; no reliable D call. Trimming shortened V by 1 base and J by 7 bases, and 17 bases separated the two germline ends. Germline V gene sequence: CDR1 SGHRS, CDR2 YFSETQ. The CDR3 totals 16 residues. As DNA, the CDR3 is TGCGCCAGCAGCTTGAGGTGGCAGGCGTTTATCGGGGAGCTGTTTTTT. It specifies CASSLRWQAFIGELFF.

The genes are TRBV28 and TRBJ1-4; the D is unclear. Germline CDR1 is MDHEN and CDR2 is SYDVKM. With 4 bases removed from V and 9 bases from J, the gap between germline ends came to 18 bases. The CDR3 runs 15 residues. CDR3 nucleotides: TGTGCCAGCAGTTCCCTGACGGCCGTTCTAAAAAAACTGTTTTTT. Translating it yields CASSSLTAVLKKLFF.

The J gene is TRBJ2-3, the V gene TRBV2; TRBD2 matches at 10 bases. CDR1 and CDR2 (germline): SNHLY, FYNNEI. Germline trimming cut 5 bases from V and 10 bases from J; bases unmatched to any gene: 3. The CDR3 contains 12 residues. The CDR3 DNA reads as TGTGCCAGCAGTACTAGCGGGATGGCGCAGTATTTT. Protein: CASSTSGMAQYF.

This chain connects TRBV30 to TRBJ1-4; D not certain. Looked up from germline, CDR1 is GTSNPN and CDR2 is SVGIG (reference sequence). Trimming removed 5 bases at V and 6 bases at J, with 4 bases between. The CDR3 runs to 10 residues. CDR3 region: CAWGDEKLFF. The CDR3 DNA reads as TGTGCCTGGGGCGATGAAAAACTGTTTTTT.

The V call is TRBV5-4, the J call TRBJ1-1, with D perhaps matching TRBD1 (6 bases). The V end lost 4 bases, the J end lost 0 bases, and 10 bases lay between the germline ends. This CDR3 has 14 residues. From germline, CDR1 is SGHNT and CDR2 YYREEE (reference sequence). The DNA for the CDR3 is TGTGCCAGCAGCCTCAGGGGCTTGAACACTGAAGCTTTCTTT. Its protein product is CASSLRGLNTEAFF.

The rearrangement uses TRBV5-6 and TRBJ1-4; D gene ambiguous. This CDR3 region has 15 residues. Germline V gives CDR1 SGHDT, CDR2 YYEEEE. V was trimmed by 3 bases and J by 2 bases, leaving 11 bases between them. CDR3 in amino acids: CASSSRGVTNEKLFF. CDR3 in DNA: TGTGCCAGCAGCTCCCGTGGGGTGACTAATGAAAAACTGTTTTTT.

This clone occurred once. The V call is TRBV19, the J call TRBJ2-5; no definite D call. The CDR3 length is 11 residues. The V gene lost 0 bases and the J gene lost 5 bases, with 1 base spanning the gap. CDR1 is LNHDA and CDR2 is SQIVND in the germline V gene (reference sequence). The CDR3: CASSIDETQYF. Here the CDR3 DNA reads TGTGCCAGTAGTATAGACGAGACCCAGTACTTC. Complete variable domain (other parts from reference TRBV19 and TRBJ2-5): DGGITQSPKYLFRKEGQNVTLSCEQNLNHDAMYWYRQDPGQGLRLIYYSQIVNDFQKGDIAEGYSVSREKKESFPLTVTSAQKNPTAFYLCASSIDETQYFGPGTRLLVL.

This rearrangement joins TRBV4-2 to TRBJ1-6, with 12 bases that match TRBD1. Germline V CDR1 and CDR2: LGHNA, YNFKEQ. The CDR3 is made up of 19 amino acids. The V gene end was trimmed by 2 bases and the J gene end by 8 bases; junction bases not matched to a gene: 13. The DNA for the CDR3 is TGTGCCAGCAGCCAACAAAGACCCGGGACAGGGGGCTCGGATTCACCCCTCCACTTT. Amino acid sequence: CASSQQRPGTGGSDSPLHF.

This clone has at least ten counts. The rearrangement joins TRBV5-6 to TRBJ1-6; the D is unclear. Germline CDR1 SGHDT, CDR2 YYEEEE. The CDR3 runs 15 residues. V was shortened by 1 base and J by 8 bases, with 13 bases between the two germline ends. The CDR3 spells CASSLSFNPHSPLHF. CDR3 DNA: TGTGCCAGCAGCTTGTCGTTTAATCCTCATTCACCCCTCCACTTT.

This clone was counted between two and nine times. Other nucleotide sequences in the sample specify the same CDR3. CDR3 loop: CATSRDWTEAFF. CDR3 nucleotide sequence: TGTGCCACCAGCAGAGACTGGACTGAAGCTTTCTTT. The chain has TRBV15 and TRBJ1-1; D ambiguous. Germline V gene sequence: CDR1 LNHNV, CDR2 YYDKDF (reference sequence). The CDR3 extends over 12 amino acids. Trimming took 0 bases from V and 5 from J, leaving 4 bases between them.

This chain connects TRBV7-2 to TRBJ2-3, with 9 bases matching TRBD2. Looked up from germline, CDR1 is SGHTA and CDR2 is FQGNSA. V was pared by 5 bases and J by 5 bases, with 5 bases of the junction left unmatched. CDR3 length: 14 amino acids. CDR3 in DNA: TGTGCCAGCAGCCCAGGACTAGCGCAAGATACGCAGTATTTT. Its protein is CASSPGLAQDTQYF.

V usage is TRBV19 and J usage is TRBJ1-1; 7 bases align to TRBD1. CDR3 length: 13 residues. V lost 3 bases and J lost 4; bases outside the gene matches: 2. Germline lookup yields CDR1 LNHDA and CDR2 SQIVND (reference sequence). The CDR3 spells CASSMTGITEAFF. The CDR3 bases are TGTGCCAGTAGTATGACAGGGATCACTGAAGCTTTCTTT.